The entry below describes one T cell receptor beta chain. The V end lost 0 bases, the J end lost 8 bases, and 14 bases lay between the germline ends. The CDR3 contains 15 residues. Per the germline V gene, CDR1 is SGHDT and CDR2 is YYEEEE. Using immunoSEQ multiplex PCR, the repertoire was profiled, and TCRdb retains in-frame clones only, with some absent. The sample has about 44,000 clones; 96% are singletons. These data come from a study of technical replicates of blood from a few donors. The receptor was derived from a human donor in good health. This chain uses TRBV5-6 with TRBJ1-4; D unresolved. The source material was T cells isolated from PBMCs. This chain's CDR3 is CASSLAVDNPEKLFF. DNA of the CDR3: TGTGCCAGCAGCTTGGCGGTCGACAATCCCGAAAAACTGTTTTTT.